This T cell receptor (beta chain) was sequenced during a study of identifying expanded T cells in peripheral blood. Findings and limits, study-wide: Variance in clone template counts between roughly two-week samples significantly increased with total template count across all healthy donors. Differentially abundant clones: roughly 1.2 between replicates, 15 to 17 at 2 to 3 weeks, 19 at four.

No infections or other immune events were documented during collection. Sequencing was performed with immunoSEQ multiplex PCR; in TCRdb, only in-frame clones are kept and a portion is missing. Of about 100,000 clones listed, roughly 88% were seen once; the top ten hold roughly 15%. The CDR3 totals 14 residues. Germline V gene sequence: CDR1 LNHDA, CDR2 SQIVND (reference sequence). As to this clone: The antigen is not known. Germline is not matched at one junction end, which may reflect a read error.

V is TRBV19 and J is TRBJ2-2, with D possibly TRBD1 on 6 matching bases. Source material: blood. The source of this sequence is a person aged 18 to 75 in good health. The CDR3 coding sequence is TGTGCCAGTGGTATACAGGGCGACACCGGGGAGCTGTTTTTT. Amino acids: CASGIQGDTGELFF.